This T cell receptor beta chain came from a study of control samples from healthy donors and cancer patients. The table came from immunoSEQ multiplex PCR; TCRdb's copy has only in-frame clones and leaves some out. This table has approximately 58,000 clones, about 90% appearing once. CDR1 and CDR2 from the germline V gene are KGHSH and LQKENI. V gave up 3 bases and J gave up 4 bases, with 15 bases separating them. This CDR3 spans 15 amino acids. This clonotype was sampled from a woman in her sixties with lung cancer. The chain is built from TRBV18 and TRBJ1-1; unclear D gene. The source material was PBMCs. CDR3 DNA: TGTGCCAGCTCACCTTTGGAGTTCCGGTCCACTGAAGCTTTCTTT. It yields the protein CASSPLEFRSTEAFF.